This entry describes one T cell receptor beta chain. The CDR3 consists of 12 residues. The V and J ends lost 4 bases and 5 bases respectively, with 9 bases between them. CDR1 is SGHDN and CDR2 is FVKESK in the germline V gene. This sample is part of a study of blood T cell repertoires in COVID-19. In the study overall: The cDNA or gDNA used as material had been derived from T cells, B-cell-depleted T cells, or PBMCs.

Assay used: immunoSEQ multiplex PCR; TCRdb lists only in-frame clones, some missing. In the table there are under 250,000 clones, around 81% of which are singletons. The rearrangement uses TRBV14 and TRBJ2-7, with a weak D call TRBD1 (5 bases). The sequenced sample was peripheral blood. The source is a woman aged 25 to 45 who had recovered from COVID-19. CDR3 loop: CASSLGAHEQYF. CDR3 DNA sequence: TGTGCCAGCAGCCTAGGGGCCCACGAGCAGTACTTC.